A single sample gave rise to the 16 T cell receptor beta chains below, sequenced in a study of blood T cells in healthy people across ages. Using a J-beta primer mix together with a sample-barcoded 5' primer, a second PCR was run for about 6 to 12 cycles. TCRdb independently ran MiXCR on the 5' RACE reads; one entry per CDR3 protein. There are around 820,000 distinct CDR3 sequences in the sample; 25% occur only once, and approximately 3.7% lies in the top ten. This same sample was also taken into another study, of T cells of mothers and their children.

The sequenced sample consisted of blood. These receptors were obtained from a boy younger than 18 in good health.

The rearrangement uses TRBV12-3 or TRBV12-4 and TRBJ1-5; a possible D gene is TRBD1 (6 bases). V lost 5 bases to trimming and J lost 3 bases, with 11 bases between them. This CDR3 is 14 amino acids long. CDR3: CASSGRGNNQPQHF. The CDR3 DNA sequence: TGTGCCAGCAGTGGCAGGGGAAACAATCAGCCCCAGCATTTT.

This chain connects TRBV9 to TRBJ1-3, with D possibly matching TRBD1 (5 bases). The length of the CDR3 is 17 residues. Germline lookup yields CDR1 SGDLS and CDR2 YYNGEE. Trimming left V 4 bases short and J 0 bases short, with 17 bases between. The CDR3 DNA reads TGTGCCAGCAGCCCAACGGGGGACGCCCGCTCTGGAAACACCATATATTTT. Residues: CASSPTGDARSGNTIYF.

This clonotype was counted between two and nine times. The chain recombines TRBV6-5 with TRBJ2-1, with TRBD2 matching over 8 bases. The V and J ends lost 6 bases and 10 bases, in that order; junction bases with no gene match: 11. The CDR3 consists of 14 residues. The germline V gene encodes CDR1 MNHEY and CDR2 SVGAGI. The CDR3 loop reads CASRSSGGFREQFF. In DNA, the CDR3 is TGTGCCAGCAGAAGCAGCGGGGGTTTTCGGGAGCAGTTCTTC.

The gene calls are TRBV4-3 and TRBJ2-1; 7 bases agree with TRBD2. Germline V gives CDR1 LGHNA, CDR2 YSLEER. The CDR3 sequence is 15 residues long. V shed 2 bases and J 9 bases; nucleotides not matched to a gene: 10. CDR3 sequence: CASSQSWRERGEQFF. Here the CDR3 DNA reads TGCGCCAGCAGCCAAAGCTGGCGGGAGCGGGGTGAGCAGTTCTTC.

The rearrangement links TRBV4-3 to TRBJ2-2, with a weak D call TRBD1 (6 bases). CDR1 is LGHNA, CDR2 YSLEER, per germline. V was shortened by 2 bases and J by 8 bases, with 15 bases between the two germline ends. The CDR3 consists of 15 residues. In DNA form, the CDR3 reads TGCGCCAGCAGCCAACGACAGGACTGGGGGGGGGAGCTGTTTTTT. Protein product: CASSQRQDWGGELFF.

The chain links TRBV6-5 to TRBJ2-2; D unclear. V lost 7 bases to trimming and J lost 2 bases, with 20 bases between them. The CDR3 contains 17 residues. Germline CDR1 and CDR2: MNHEY and SVGAGI. CDR3 nucleotides: TGTGCCAGCACCTACTTTCCGGCCACTATAAACACCGGGGAGCTGTTTTTT. As protein: CASTYFPATINTGELFF.

The chain couples TRBV5-1 to TRBJ2-1, with D uncertain. CDR1 and CDR2 (germline): SGHRS, YFSETQ. This CDR3 has 12 residues. The V and J ends lost 0 bases and 8 bases respectively, with 6 bases between them. The CDR3 loop reads CASSLDRYEQFF. In DNA form, the CDR3 reads TGCGCCAGCAGCTTGGATAGGTATGAGCAGTTCTTC.

Many counts were recorded for this clonotype. This chain connects TRBV29-1 to TRBJ2-5; 9 bases map to TRBD2. The J call may be faulty, since TRBJ2-7 better matches the DNA end. Germline assignment: CDR1 SQVTM and CDR2 ANQGSEA. This CDR3 region has 12 residues. CDR3 sequence: CSVNRAGGEQYF. CDR3 bases: TGCAGCGTTAACAGAGCGGGGGGCGAGCAGTACTTC.

The rearrangement links TRBV20-1 to TRBJ1-1; 7 positions match TRBD1. The J segment lost 1 base and the V segment lost 0 bases, leaving 5 bases of the junction unmatched. The length of the CDR3 is 15 residues. From germline, CDR1 is DFQATT and CDR2 SNEGSKA (reference sequence). The DNA of the CDR3 is TGCAGTGCTAGAGACCAGACAGGGAAGAACACTGAAGCTTTCTTT. This encodes CSARDQTGKNTEAFF.

This chain uses TRBV7-3 with TRBJ1-1; possible D gene TRBD1, 5 bases. Trimming took 5 bases from V and 6 from J, leaving 19 bases between them. CDR3 length equals 15 residues. The germline gives CDR1 SGHTA, CDR2 FQGTGA. CDR3 sequence: CASSLGRSQGAEAFF. CDR3 DNA sequence: TGTGCCAGCAGCCTTGGACGGAGTCAGGGCGCTGAAGCTTTCTTT. Together with reference TRBV7-3 and TRBJ1-1, the CDR3 gives the full variable domain: GAGVSQTPSNKVTEKGKYVELRCDPISGHTALYWYRQSLGQGPEFLIYFQGTGAADDSGLPNDRFFAVRPEGSVSTLKIQRTERGDSAVYLCASSLGRSQGAEAFFGQGTRLTVV.

A few counts support this clonotype. The rearrangement uses TRBV6-2 or TRBV6-3 and TRBJ2-5; TRBD2 matches at 8 bases. The CDR3 is 15 residues long. V shed 6 bases and J 5 bases; nucleotides not matched to a gene: 11. The germline V gene encodes CDR1 MNHEY and CDR2 SVGEGT. CDR3 DNA: TGTGCCAGCAGCGAGGGACGGGGGGGGCGTGAGACCCAGTACTTC. Protein: CASSEGRGGRETQYF.

This clonotype has just a few counts. The chain joins TRBV6-1 to TRBJ2-5; D is ambiguous. The end of the DNA aligns better with TRBJ2-1, so the J call may be wrong. The CDR3 length is 13 residues. Germline V gene sequence: CDR1 MNHNS, CDR2 SASEGT. CDR3 in amino acids: CASRAALDGEQFF. In DNA, the CDR3 is TGTGCCAGCAGGGCTGCGCTAGACGGCGAGCAGTTCTTC.

This clonotype was counted between two and nine times. No DNA is shown, since the ends of the CDR3 on it are uncertain; the CDR3 is the one TCRdb lists. The chain is built from TRBV10-3 and TRBJ2-1; the table's D call of TRBD1 was not tested on the DNA. Looked up from germline, CDR1 is ENHRY and CDR2 is SYGVKD. The CDR3 totals 16 residues, both ends included. CDR3 amino acids: CAISDSVGTGNNEQSF.

Of note for this clonotype: An end of the junction does not agree with germline; a read error may underlie this. The rearrangement uses TRBV4-1 and TRBJ2-4, with D maybe TRBD2 (6 bases). The CDR3 has 20 residues. Germline lookup yields CDR1 MGHRA and CDR2 YSYEKL. This chain's CDR3 is CASSQEWGLPHSLAQNIQYF. The DNA of the CDR3 is TGCGCCAGCAGCCAAGAGTGGGGACTGCCACACTCACTAGCCCAAAACATTCAGTACTTC.

The J gene is TRBJ1-4, the V gene TRBV3-1, with a tentative D call TRBD1 (5 bases). Germline V lookup: CDR1 LGHDT, CDR2 YNNKEL (reference sequence). Trimming took 4 bases from V and 4 from J, leaving 13 bases between them. This CDR3 contains 15 residues. The CDR3 sequence is CASSPTYQGNEKLFF. The CDR3 DNA sequence: TGTGCCAGCAGCCCAACGTACCAGGGTAATGAAAAACTGTTTTTT.

This clonotype was found a few times. Here the CDR3 DNA reads TGTGCCAGCACCGCTGCGGGGGGGGCGGGTGAGCAGTTCTTC. Protein: CASTAAGGAGEQFF. This sequence joins TRBV27 and TRBJ2-1, with 9 nucleotides matching TRBD2. Germline CDR1 is MNHEY and CDR2 is SMNVEV (reference sequence). This CDR3 is built from 14 residues. The J segment lost 9 bases and the V segment lost 7 bases, leaving 10 bases of the junction unmatched.